The 16 T cell receptor beta chains presented below share a single source sample, sequenced in a study of cytomegalovirus exposure and HLA in healthy donors. PCR employed 60 Vbeta and 13 Jbeta primers. The table came from immunoSEQ multiplex PCR; TCRdb's copy has only in-frame clones and leaves some out. The table records under 200,000 clones, about 71% of them present only once. Sequencing was carried out using PBMCs. The receptors were sampled from a man aged 45 to 65 in good health and CMV-seronegative.

The chain has TRBV11-2 and TRBJ2-2; D is unresolved. V was cut by 3 bases and J by 3 bases, with 14 bases left in between. CDR3 length: 16 residues. Per the germline V gene, CDR1 is SGHAT and CDR2 is FQNNGV. The CDR3 DNA reads TGTGCCAGCAGCTTCTACGCTCGGTCGGACACCGGGGAGCTGTTTTTT. Encoded protein: CASSFYARSDTGELFF.

This sequence joins TRBV6-6 and TRBJ2-1; D unclear. The CDR3 runs to 13 residues. The V gene's germline CDR1 is MNHNY and CDR2 SVGAGI (reference sequence). V was shortened by 0 bases and J by 7 bases, with 7 bases between the two germline ends. Here the CDR3 DNA reads TGTGCCAGCAGTTACTCGATGAGGAATGAGCAGTTCTTC. It encodes CASSYSMRNEQFF.

To note about this clone: A junction end diverges from the germline sequence, so it may reflect a read error. Other DNA sequences of this sample code for an identical CDR3. The chain is built from TRBV7-7 and TRBJ2-5; 15 nucleotides agree with TRBD2. Per the germline V gene, CDR1 is SSHAT and CDR2 is FNYEAQ (reference sequence). CDR3 size: 16 residues. The CDR3 spells CASSLGLAGGQETQYF. The CDR3 nucleotides read TGTGCTAGCAGCCTTGGACTAGCGGGGGGGCAAGAGACCCAGTACTTC.

The rearrangement joins TRBV14 to TRBJ2-2; D unclear. The CDR3 totals 15 residues. Trimming removed 1 base at V and 5 bases at J, with 11 bases between. In germline, CDR1 is SGHDN, CDR2 FVKESK. CDR3 in DNA: TGTGCCAGCAGCCAAGTGAGGTTGTTAACCGGGGAGCTGTTTTTT. Translating gives CASSQVRLLTGELFF.

The chain joins TRBV5-1 to TRBJ2-4; 8 nucleotides agree with TRBD1. The length of the CDR3 is 16 residues. Germline V gives CDR1 SGHRS, CDR2 YFSETQ. Trimming cost V 0 bases and J 1 base; bases outside gene matches: 3. In DNA, the CDR3 is TGCGCCAGCAGCTTGGAACAGGGGGTCGCCAAAAACATTCAGTACTTC. It encodes CASSLEQGVAKNIQYF.

The chain uses TRBV7-2 and TRBJ2-3; 9 bases fit TRBD2. The CDR3 is made up of 16 amino acids. CDR1 is SGHTA and CDR2 is FQGNSA in the germline V gene. The junction had 6 bases not matched to a gene; V was cut back by 5 bases and J by 0 bases. In DNA, the CDR3 is TGTGCCAGCAGCCCTAGCGGGGTCACTAGCACAGATACGCAGTATTTT. This sequence encodes CASSPSGVTSTDTQYF. The variable domain in full, with the rest retrieved from reference TRBV7-2 and TRBJ2-3, is GAGVSQSPSNKVTEKGKDVELRCDPISGHTALYWYRQSLGQGLEFLIYFQGNSAPDKSGLPSDRFSAERTGGSVSTLTIQRTQQEDSAVYLCASSPSGVTSTDTQYFGPGTRLTVL.

The rearrangement uses TRBV18 and TRBJ2-1; the D is unclear. Germline V gene sequence: CDR1 KGHSH, CDR2 LQKENI. V was pared by 4 bases and J by 10 bases, with 8 bases between. This CDR3 comprises 11 residues. The CDR3 reads CASSLQLEQFF. As DNA, the CDR3 is TGTGCCAGCTCACTTCAGTTGGAGCAGTTCTTC. Complete variable domain (other parts from reference TRBV18 and TRBJ2-1): NAGVMQNPRHLVRRRGQEARLRCSPMKGHSHVYWYRQLPEEGLKFMVYLQKENIIDESGMPKERFSAEFPKEGPSILRIQQVVRGDSAAYFCASSLQLEQFFGPGTRLTVL.

The gene calls are TRBV5-1 and TRBJ2-7; 11 bases are shared with TRBD1. The CDR3 has 14 residues. Germline V gene data show CDR1 as SGHRS and CDR2 as YFSETQ. V was pared by 4 bases and J by 4 bases, with 4 bases of the junction left unmatched. The CDR3 DNA is TGCGCCAGCAGCATGGGACAGGGGGTATACGAGCAGTACTTC. Protein: CASSMGQGVYEQYF.

J is TRBJ1-2 and V is TRBV11-2; TRBD1 matches 9 bases. Germline V gives CDR1 SGHAT, CDR2 FQNNGV. The CDR3 contains 17 residues. Trimming cost V 3 bases and J 2 bases; bases outside gene matches: 10. The CDR3, as DNA: TGTGCCAGCAGCTTCTCCTTCCGAACAGGGGGCAACTATGGCTACACCTTC. It yields the protein CASSFSFRTGGNYGYTF.

This clone turned up a few times. The rearrangement uses TRBV27 and TRBJ1-3; D uncertain. The CDR3 is 16 residues long. The V gene's germline CDR1 is MNHEY and CDR2 SMNVEV (reference sequence). Trimming removed 5 bases from V and 4 bases from J, with 18 bases in between. The CDR3: CASSNRVPPTGNTIYF. The CDR3 DNA follows: TGTGCCAGCAGTAACCGGGTCCCTCCGACCGGAAACACCATATATTTT.

CDR3 region: CASRRDRGYEQYF. CDR3 nucleotides: TGTGCCAGCAGGCGGGACAGGGGATACGAGCAGTACTTC. The rearrangement uses TRBV6-1 and TRBJ2-7; 10 bases are a match to TRBD1. V lost 6 bases and J lost 4; bases outside the gene matches: 3. CDR3 length: 13 residues. Germline assignment: CDR1 MNHNS and CDR2 SASEGT.

CDR3 bases: TGTGCCATCAAGGGGGTTAGCTCCTACGAGCAGTACTTC. Amino acids: CAIKGVSSYEQYF. The chain employs TRBV10-3 and TRBJ2-7; perhaps TRBD1 as D (6 bases). V gave up 7 bases and J gave up 0 bases, with 10 bases separating them. The germline gives CDR1 ENHRY, CDR2 SYGVKD. The CDR3 covers 13 residues.

V and J are TRBV4-2 and TRBJ2-7; possible D gene TRBD1, 6 bases. Looked up from germline, CDR1 is LGHNA and CDR2 is YNFKEQ. The CDR3 covers 12 residues. V was pared by 4 bases and J by 6 bases, with 10 bases between. The CDR3 DNA reads TGTGCCAGCAGCCCACAACAGGGCGAGCAGTACTTC. Encoded protein: CASSPQQGEQYF.

V usage is TRBV2 and J usage is TRBJ1-6; TRBD1 is a possible D gene (6 bases). V lost 6 bases to trimming and J lost 7 bases, with 13 bases between them. In germline, CDR1 is SNHLY, CDR2 FYNNEI. The CDR3 runs to 14 residues. The CDR3 reads CASRVDRPNSPLHF. As DNA, the CDR3 is TGTGCCAGCAGGGTCGACAGGCCCAATTCACCCCTCCACTTT.

The chain recombines TRBV18 with TRBJ1-5, with 10 bases matching TRBD1. The germline CDR1 and CDR2 sequences are KGHSH and LQKENI. The CDR3 runs to 17 residues. J was trimmed by 2 bases and V by 2 bases; bases with no gene match: 6. CDR3 DNA sequence: TGTGCCAGCTCACCATTAAGCGGGACAGGGGGCAATCAGCCCCAGCATTTT. This gives the protein CASSPLSGTGGNQPQHF.

V usage is TRBV7-9 and J usage is TRBJ1-1; D is ambiguous. Deletions cut 5 bases from V and 2 bases from J, with 18 bases between. CDR3 size: 16 residues. The V gene's germline CDR1 is SEHNR and CDR2 FQNEAQ (reference sequence). The CDR3 bases are TGTGCCAGCAGCCCATGGGAGAGATCAGGCAACACTGAAGCTTTCTTT. Its protein is CASSPWERSGNTEAFF.